This entry features one T cell receptor (beta chain) sequence. The target of this receptor is not known. Base qualities are not recorded, but no much larger clone differs from it by a single base. TCRbeta CDR3 regions were immunosequenced from extracted DNA using the immunoSEQ Assay at Adaptive Biotechnologies. Processing in the source paper ran as follows. To measure the absolute abundance of each unique TCRbeta CDR3, the sequences were collapsed and filtered. Clonality was calculated as 1 minus Pielou's evenness, using only productive in-frame rearrangements. Regional overlap was measured by following the top 100 nucleotide rearrangements across paired samples, and the Morisita index was used to compare paired samples with unrelated samples. The immunoSEQ Rearrangement Details tool was used to assess whether nucleotide rearrangements converged onto identical amino acid sequences. Held by TCRdb, this immuneACCESS table contains in-frame sequences only and omits some clones. Under half of the omission traces to an unresolved V gene where checked; the cause of the rest is unknown. The D gene and trimming were derived from the DNA, and the V and J assignments and clone size from that table. This sample has roughly 2,500 clones in its table, and 40% of those were observed once. Over 12% of the sample belongs to the ten largest clones.

None of the patients whose archived tumor blocks were used had received neoadjuvant therapy prior to resection. The preserved-tissue arm of the study used 30 to 35 surgical resection samples from about two dozen previously untreated pancreatic ductal adenocarcinoma patients. For the resection arm, DNA was extracted from ten 5-micron curls of FFPE tumor adjacent to the multiplex immunohistochemistry slide. This sample was included in a study of CXCR4 blockade with PD-1 therapy in pancreatic cancer (dated by TCRdb to between 2019 and 2020). The study in broad terms: Multiplex immunohistochemistry and TCRbeta immunosequencing of resected pancreatic ductal adenocarcinoma were combined in the study with ex vivo slice culture in which PD-1 and CXCR4 blockade were tested. Two geographically distinct regions were TCR-sequenced from each of about 6 tumors to assess intratumoral heterogeneity.

Study-wide conclusions, independent of this receptor: A strong correlation was found between amino acid clone frequency and the number of distinct nucleotide rearrangements encoding each amino acid clone, suggesting convergent selection by common tumor antigens. Clonal expansion was observed in tumors, with a mean productive clonality of 0.14 compared with 0.04 to 0.06 in healthy blood, but no correlation between clonality and survival was found. Because only TCRbeta chains were sequenced, true antigen-specificity overlap among convergent dominant clones remained unconfirmed while awaiting paired alpha-beta single-cell sequencing.

From a lookup of the germline V gene (reference sequence), CDR1 and CDR2 are LNHNV and YYDKDF. V is pared back by 2 bases and J by 3 bases, with 5 bases lying between the germline termini. From cysteine to phenylalanine, the CDR3 is 14 amino acids long. Left in the record is the CDR3 DNA by itself, 42 bases read in frame from the first base. This sequence originates from a human donor with pancreatic ductal adenocarcinoma. What was sequenced was tumor tissue. The chain couples TRBV15 to TRBJ1-6; the D gene is possibly TRBD1, with 5 bases matching. CDR3 loop: CATSRQGYNSPLHF. In nucleotide form, the sequence is TGTGCCACCAGCAGACAGGGCTATAATTCACCCCTCCACTTT. Supplemented by the reference TRBV15 and TRBJ1-6 proteins around the CDR3, the complete variable domain is DAMVIQNPRYQVTQFGKPVTLSCSQTLNHNVMYWYQQKSSQAPKLLFHYYDKDFNNEADTPDNFQSRRPNTSFCFLDIRSPGLGDTAMYLCATSRQGYNSPLHFGNGTRLTVT.